At least ten counts were recorded for the clone carrying this T cell receptor (beta chain). What it recognizes is unknown. The record originates from a study of T cells in Graves' hyperthyroidism and ophthalmopathy. The CDR3 regions of TCR beta were amplified from RNA transcripts. Primed by the HTBI set, a first-round RT-PCR was run on the TCR CDR3. Via MiXCR, TCRdb re-called the multiplex PCR reads, giving one row per CDR3 protein. The top ten clones hold roughly 3.5% of a sample with 350,000 to 400,000 distinct CDR3 sequences, 19% of them seen once. The CDR3 is made up of 15 amino acids. With V trimmed by 3 bases and J by 4 bases, 3 bases remained unmatched. Germline V gene sequence: CDR1 SNHLY, CDR2 FYNNEI. Absent ophthalmopathy progression within 18 months defined stable Graves' hyperthyroidism. General observations from the study: Ophthalmopathy was predicted by the model a median of roughly 6 months ahead of onset.

The chain recombines TRBV2 with TRBJ2-2; 9 bases match TRBD2. Sequences were obtained from blood. This TCR came from a woman younger than 30 with Graves' hyperthyroidism. CDR3 loop: CASSEERGATGELFF. The DNA of the CDR3 is TGTGCCAGCAGTGAGGAGCGGGGGGCCACCGGGGAGCTGTTTTTT.